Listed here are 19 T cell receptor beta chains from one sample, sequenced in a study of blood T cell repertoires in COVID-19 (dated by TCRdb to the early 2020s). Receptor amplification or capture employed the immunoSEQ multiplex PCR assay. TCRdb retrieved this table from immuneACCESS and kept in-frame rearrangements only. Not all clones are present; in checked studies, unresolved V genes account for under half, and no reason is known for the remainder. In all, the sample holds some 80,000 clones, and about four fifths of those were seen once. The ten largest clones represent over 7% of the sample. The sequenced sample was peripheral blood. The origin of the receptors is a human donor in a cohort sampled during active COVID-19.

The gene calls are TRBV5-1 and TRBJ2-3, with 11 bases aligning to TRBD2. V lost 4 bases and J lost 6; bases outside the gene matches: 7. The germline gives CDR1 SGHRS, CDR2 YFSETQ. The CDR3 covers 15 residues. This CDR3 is CASSVSGGVLDTQYF. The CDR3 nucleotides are TGCGCCAGCAGCGTTAGCGGGGGGGTCCTGGATACGCAGTATTTT.

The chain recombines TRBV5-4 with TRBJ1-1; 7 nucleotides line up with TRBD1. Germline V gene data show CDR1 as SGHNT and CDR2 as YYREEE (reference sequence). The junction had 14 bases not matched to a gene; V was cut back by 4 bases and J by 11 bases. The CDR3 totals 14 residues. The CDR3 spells CASSQDRLAIMAFF. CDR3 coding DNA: TGTGCCAGCAGCCAGGACAGGCTGGCCATAATGGCTTTCTTT.

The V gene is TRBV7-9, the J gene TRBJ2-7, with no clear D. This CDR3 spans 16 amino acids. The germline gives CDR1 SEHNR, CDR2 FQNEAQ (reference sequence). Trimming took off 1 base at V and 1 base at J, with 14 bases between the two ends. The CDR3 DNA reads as TGTGCCAGCAGCTTAGGGCTAGGAGTTGGGTCCTACGAGCAGTACTTC. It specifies CASSLGLGVGSYEQYF.

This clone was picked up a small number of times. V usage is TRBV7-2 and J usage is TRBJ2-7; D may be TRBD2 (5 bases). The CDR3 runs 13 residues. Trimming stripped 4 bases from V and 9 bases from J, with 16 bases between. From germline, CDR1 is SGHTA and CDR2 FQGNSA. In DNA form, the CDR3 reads TGTGCCAGCAGCTCAAAGCCGGGGAGCGGGCAGTACTTC. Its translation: CASSSKPGSGQYF. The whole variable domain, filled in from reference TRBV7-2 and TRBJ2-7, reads GAGVSQSPSNKVTEKGKDVELRCDPISGHTALYWYRQSLGQGLEFLIYFQGNSAPDKSGLPSDRFSAERTGGSVSTLTIQRTQQEDSAVYLCASSSKPGSGQYFGPGTRLTVT.

In nucleotides, the CDR3 is TGTGCCAGCAGTTCCAGGGGACCAAACACTGAAGCTTTCTTT. This translates into CASSSRGPNTEAFF. The gene calls are TRBV6-6 and TRBJ1-1, with a tentative D call TRBD1 (6 bases). The CDR3 is 14 amino acids. V was cut by 4 bases and J by 2 bases, with 11 bases left in between. Germline V gene data show CDR1 as MNHNY and CDR2 as SVGAGI (reference sequence).

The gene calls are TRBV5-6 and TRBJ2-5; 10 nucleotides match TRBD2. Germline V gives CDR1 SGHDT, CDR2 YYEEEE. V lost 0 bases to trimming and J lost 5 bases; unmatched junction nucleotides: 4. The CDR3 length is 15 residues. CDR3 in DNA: TGTGCCAGCAGCTTGGTAGCGGGGGGCCTGGAGACCCAGTACTTC. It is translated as CASSLVAGGLETQYF.

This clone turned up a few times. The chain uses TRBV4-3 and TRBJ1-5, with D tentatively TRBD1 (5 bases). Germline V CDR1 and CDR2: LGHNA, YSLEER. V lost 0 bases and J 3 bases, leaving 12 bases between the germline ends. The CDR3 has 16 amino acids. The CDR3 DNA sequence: TGCGCCAGCAGCCAAGACCCGGGGGTCCCCAATCAGCCCCAGCATTTT. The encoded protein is CASSQDPGVPNQPQHF.

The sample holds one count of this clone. CDR3 amino acids: CASSSTGSRETQYF. In DNA form, the CDR3 reads TGTGCCAGCAGCTCGACAGGGAGTAGGGAGACCCAGTACTTC. This sequence joins TRBV7-8 and TRBJ2-5; 7 bases are shared with TRBD1. This CDR3 contains 14 residues. The germline CDR1 and CDR2 sequences are SGHVS and FQNEAQ. Trimming cost V 4 bases and J 5 bases; bases outside gene matches: 7.

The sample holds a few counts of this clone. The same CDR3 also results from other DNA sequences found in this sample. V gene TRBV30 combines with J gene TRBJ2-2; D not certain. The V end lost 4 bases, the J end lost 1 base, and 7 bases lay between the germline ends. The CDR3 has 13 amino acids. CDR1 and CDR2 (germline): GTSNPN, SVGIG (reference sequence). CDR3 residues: CAWKLQNTGELFF. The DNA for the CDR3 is TGTGCCTGGAAATTACAGAACACCGGGGAGCTGTTTTTT.

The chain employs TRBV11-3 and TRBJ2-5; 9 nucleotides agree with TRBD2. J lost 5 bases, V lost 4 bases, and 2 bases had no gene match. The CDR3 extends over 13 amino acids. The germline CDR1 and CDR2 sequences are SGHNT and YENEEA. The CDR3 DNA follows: TGTGCCAGCAGCTCTAGCGGGGTGGAGACCCAGTACTTC. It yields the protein CASSSSGVETQYF.

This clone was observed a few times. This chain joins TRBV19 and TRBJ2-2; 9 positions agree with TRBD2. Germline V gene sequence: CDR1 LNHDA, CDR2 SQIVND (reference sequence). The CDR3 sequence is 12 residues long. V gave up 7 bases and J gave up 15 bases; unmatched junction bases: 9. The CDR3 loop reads CASTPRGGAMFF. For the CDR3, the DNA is TGTGCCAGTACCCCCCGCGGGGGGGCAATGTTTTTT.

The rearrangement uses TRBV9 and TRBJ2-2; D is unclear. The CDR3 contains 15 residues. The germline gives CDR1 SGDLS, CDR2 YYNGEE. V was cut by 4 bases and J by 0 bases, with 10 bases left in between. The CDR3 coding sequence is TGTGCCAGCAGCCTTAGAAGTACGAACACCGGGGAGCTGTTTTTT. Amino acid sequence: CASSLRSTNTGELFF.

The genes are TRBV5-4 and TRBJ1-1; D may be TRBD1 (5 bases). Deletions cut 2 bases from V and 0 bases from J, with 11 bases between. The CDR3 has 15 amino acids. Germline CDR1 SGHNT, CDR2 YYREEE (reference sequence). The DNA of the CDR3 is TGTGCCAGCAGCTTTAAAGACAGATTGAACACTGAAGCTTTCTTT. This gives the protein CASSFKDRLNTEAFF.

The CDR3 DNA reads TGTGCCAGCAGTCGACAGGGAGAAGCTTTCTTT. As protein: CASSRQGEAFF. The chain has TRBV12-3 or TRBV12-4 and TRBJ1-1; 7 nucleotides line up with TRBD1. This CDR3 spans 11 amino acids. The V and J ends lost 5 bases and 8 bases, in that order; junction bases with no gene match: 2.

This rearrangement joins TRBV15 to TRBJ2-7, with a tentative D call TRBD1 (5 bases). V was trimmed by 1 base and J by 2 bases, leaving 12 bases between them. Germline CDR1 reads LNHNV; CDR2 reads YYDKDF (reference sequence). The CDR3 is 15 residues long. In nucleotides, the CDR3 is TGTGCCACCAGCAGAGGGGGCGGAGACGCCTACGAGCAGTACTTC. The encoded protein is CATSRGGGDAYEQYF.

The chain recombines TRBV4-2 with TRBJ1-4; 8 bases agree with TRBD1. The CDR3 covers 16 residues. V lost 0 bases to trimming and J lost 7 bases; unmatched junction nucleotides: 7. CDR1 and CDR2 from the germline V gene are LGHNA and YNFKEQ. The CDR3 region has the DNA TGTGCCAGCAGCCAAGATCAGCAGGGGGCGGGTGAAAAACTGTTTTTT. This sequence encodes CASSQDQQGAGEKLFF.

Here the CDR3 reads CASSQGHGARGYTF. The CDR3, as DNA: TGCGCCAGCAGCCAAGGGCATGGGGCGCGTGGCTACACCTTC. The chain is built from TRBV4-3 and TRBJ1-2; possible D gene TRBD1, 5 bases. Germline loops: CDR1 LGHNA, CDR2 YSLEER. This CDR3 contains 14 residues. Between the trimmed V and J ends, which lost 1 base and 7 bases, there was a span of 13 bases.

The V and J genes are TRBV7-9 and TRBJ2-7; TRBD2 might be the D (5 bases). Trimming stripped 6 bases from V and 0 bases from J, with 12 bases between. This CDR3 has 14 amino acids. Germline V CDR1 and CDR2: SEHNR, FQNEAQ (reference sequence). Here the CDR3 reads CASRPRTSSYEQYF. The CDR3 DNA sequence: TGTGCCAGCAGGCCCCGTACTAGCTCCTACGAGCAGTACTTC.

The CDR3, as DNA: TGTGCCAGCAGTTCCGGGACAGGGGGCTCACTTATCCTAGAAGCTTTCTTT. Translation gives CASSSGTGGSLILEAFF. The chain recombines TRBV3-1 (or the pseudogene TRBV3-2) with TRBJ1-1, with 12 bases matching TRBD1. This CDR3 region has 17 residues. V shed 6 bases, J shed 8 bases, and the junction held 16 bases outside the gene matches. CDR1 and CDR2 from the germline V gene are LGHDT and YNNKEL (reference sequence).